One and the same sample provided the 15 T cell receptor beta chains below, sequenced in a study of PD-1 blockade in classical Hodgkin lymphoma. TCRdb keeps only in-frame clones here, not all; method: immunoSEQ multiplex PCR. The data show around 27,000 clones, with approximately 89% seen just once and 3.8% held by the top ten. The time point here: newly diagnosed, previously untreated cHL patient sample. Material for sequencing was peripheral blood mononuclear cells (PBMCs). All receptors come from a human donor with classical Hodgkin lymphoma.

The CDR3 nucleotides read TGCGCCAGCAGCTTGGTGGCAAGCACAGATACGCAGTATTTT. Residues: CASSLVASTDTQYF. This sequence joins TRBV5-1 and TRBJ2-3; D remains unclear. The CDR3 has 14 residues. The V end was cut by 0 bases, the J end by 0 bases, with 5 bases between. Germline assignment: CDR1 SGHRS and CDR2 YFSETQ.

The chain couples TRBV6-5 to TRBJ2-7, with 7 bases lining up with TRBD1. The V gene end was trimmed by 6 bases and the J gene end by 3 bases; junction bases not matched to a gene: 11. The CDR3 is 15 amino acids. The germline gives CDR1 MNHEY, CDR2 SVGAGI. CDR3 nucleotide sequence: TGTGCCAGCAGCTTCTTCCCGACAGGGAGCTACGAGCAGTACTTC. Its protein product is CASSFFPTGSYEQYF.

The chain is built from TRBV30 and TRBJ1-3, with unresolved D. The CDR3 is 12 residues long. From germline, CDR1 is GTSNPN and CDR2 SVGIG (reference sequence). V was trimmed by 2 bases and J by 0 bases, leaving 2 bases between them. The CDR3 sequence is CAWSSSGNTIYF. For the CDR3, the DNA is TGTGCCTGGAGTTCCTCTGGAAACACCATATATTTT.

This chain links TRBV7-6 with TRBJ1-5, with D unresolved. The CDR3 totals 14 residues. V was cut by 5 bases and J by 2 bases, with 10 bases left in between. Germline CDR1 and CDR2: SGHVS and FNYEAQ. The DNA of the CDR3 is TGTGCCAGCAGCAAGAGTCCGGGCAATCAGCCCCAGCATTTT. Its translation is CASSKSPGNQPQHF.

This clone was counted a single time. The chain employs TRBV5-1 and TRBJ2-7; D uncertain. The CDR3 is 12 amino acids. Germline V gives CDR1 SGHRS, CDR2 YFSETQ. Trimming pared 0 bases from V and 6 bases from J, leaving 7 bases between. CDR3 sequence reads: CASSLGISEQYF. For the CDR3, the DNA is TGCGCCAGCAGCTTGGGAATTAGCGAGCAGTACTTC.

The gene calls are TRBV5-1 and TRBJ2-5; 10 bases fit TRBD2. CDR1 SGHRS and CDR2 YFSETQ come from the germline V gene. The CDR3 is 18 amino acids. V lost 1 base and J lost 5; bases outside the gene matches: 14. CDR3: CASSLSSAGGPTEETQYF. The CDR3 region has the DNA TGCGCCAGCAGCTTGTCATCAGCGGGAGGGCCAACCGAGGAGACCCAGTACTTC. Full variable domain (outside the CDR3, taken from reference TRBV5-1 and TRBJ2-5): KAGVTQTPRYLIKTRGQQVTLSCSPISGHRSVSWYQQTPGQGLQFLFEYFSETQRNKGNFPGRFSGRQFSNSRSEMNVSTLELGDSALYLCASSLSSAGGPTEETQYFGPGTRLLVL.

This chain connects TRBV6-1 to TRBJ2-2; no reliable D call. V lost 4 bases and J 6 bases, leaving 9 bases between the germline ends. Germline CDR1 and CDR2: MNHNS and SASEGT. This CDR3 region has 13 residues. As DNA, the CDR3 is TGTGCCAGCAGTGCATTGGGGTCCGGGGAGCTGTTTTTT. Translated, it gives CASSALGSGELFF.

The rearrangement uses TRBV6-6 and TRBJ1-4; D may be TRBD1 (6 bases). This CDR3 comprises 15 residues. The V gene lost 6 bases and the J gene lost 7 bases, with 18 bases spanning the gap. The germline CDR1 and CDR2 sequences are MNHNY and SVGAGI (reference sequence). The CDR3 nucleotides read TGTGCCAGCAGAGTAAACACAGGGAGGGCTGAAAAACTGTTTTTT. Residues: CASRVNTGRAEKLFF.

The rearrangement joins TRBV7-2 to TRBJ1-1; 8 bases match TRBD1. V lost 1 base and J lost 0; bases outside the gene matches: 10. Germline loops: CDR1 SGHTA, CDR2 FQGNSA. CDR3 length: 18 amino acids. The CDR3 DNA follows: TGTGCCAGCAGCTTAGAACCTTGGGCAGGGGGCATGAACACTGAAGCTTTCTTT. Its protein product is CASSLEPWAGGMNTEAFF.

The V call is TRBV2, the J call TRBJ1-1; possibly TRBD1 for D (5 bases). Per the germline V gene, CDR1 is SNHLY and CDR2 is FYNNEI. This CDR3 spans 12 amino acids. Between the trimmed V and J ends, which lost 7 bases and 5 bases, there was a span of 11 bases. Written as DNA, the CDR3 is TGTGCCAGCACCACCAGGGTTACTGAAGCTTTCTTT. Translating it yields CASTTRVTEAFF.

This clone was seen a single time. The V call is TRBV5-1, the J call TRBJ2-7; D is possibly TRBD1 (5 bases). V shed 0 bases and J shed 5 bases, with 12 bases lying between them. The CDR3 length is 14 residues. Germline V CDR1 and CDR2: SGHRS, YFSETQ. CDR3 loop: CASSLGAGSHEQYF. The CDR3 DNA reads TGCGCCAGCAGCTTGGGGGCAGGGTCCCACGAGCAGTACTTC.

This clone has only one observation. CDR3: CASTVISYEQYF. CDR3 DNA: TGTGCCAGCACGGTAATCTCCTACGAGCAGTACTTC. This chain joins TRBV2 and TRBJ2-7; D unclear. Trimming stripped 7 bases from V and 0 bases from J, with 7 bases between. The CDR3 has 12 amino acids. In germline, CDR1 is SNHLY, CDR2 FYNNEI.

The chain uses TRBV10-1 and TRBJ2-5, with 12 bases lining up with TRBD2. J was trimmed by 1 base and V by 4 bases; bases with no gene match: 1. The CDR3 has 15 residues. The V gene's germline CDR1 is WNHNN and CDR2 SYGVQD (reference sequence). The CDR3 spells CASSGGLAGQETQYF. The CDR3 DNA follows: TGCGCCAGCAGTGGGGGACTAGCGGGCCAAGAGACCCAGTACTTC.

The V and J genes are TRBV11-2 and TRBJ2-2, with TRBD1 identical over 10 bases. Per the germline V gene, CDR1 is SGHAT and CDR2 is FQNNGV. J lost 0 bases, V lost 6 bases, and 1 base had no gene match. The CDR3 length is 15 residues. CDR3 in DNA: TGTGCCAGCAGAGGACAGGGGGCGAACACCGGGGAGCTGTTTTTT. Its translation is CASRGQGANTGELFF.

The chain is built from TRBV6-4 and TRBJ2-3, with TRBD2 matching over 16 bases. Trimming at V came to 2 bases and at J to 3 bases, leaving 5 bases not matched to a gene. Germline-derived CDR1 and CDR2 are MRHNA and SNTAGT. CDR3 length: 18 residues. The CDR3 sequence: CASSDRGLAGGPTDTQYF. The CDR3 DNA reads TGTGCCAGCAGTGACCGGGGACTAGCGGGAGGGCCGACAGATACGCAGTATTTT.